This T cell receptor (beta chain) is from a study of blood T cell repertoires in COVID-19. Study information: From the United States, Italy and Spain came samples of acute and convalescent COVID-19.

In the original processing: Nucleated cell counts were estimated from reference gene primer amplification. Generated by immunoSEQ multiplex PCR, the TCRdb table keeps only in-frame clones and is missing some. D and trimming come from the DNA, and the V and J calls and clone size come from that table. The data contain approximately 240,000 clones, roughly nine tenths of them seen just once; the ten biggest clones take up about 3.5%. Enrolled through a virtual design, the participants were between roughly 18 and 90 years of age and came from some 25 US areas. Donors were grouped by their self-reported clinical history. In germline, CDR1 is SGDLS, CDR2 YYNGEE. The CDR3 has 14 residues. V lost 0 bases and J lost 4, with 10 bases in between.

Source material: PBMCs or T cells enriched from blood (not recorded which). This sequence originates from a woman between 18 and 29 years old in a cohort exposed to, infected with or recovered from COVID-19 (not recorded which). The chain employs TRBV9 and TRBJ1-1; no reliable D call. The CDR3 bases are TGTGCCAGCAGCGTAGTCTTAGAGGCCACTGAAGCTTTCTTT. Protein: CASSVVLEATEAFF.